This T cell receptor (beta chain) is drawn from a study of shared clonotypes between healthy human individuals. Study in general: Three plates were used per donor for CD4 naive, three for CD4 memory, two for CD8 naive and one for CD8 memory. The study, taken as a whole, reports: There were few donors, and this limited the genetic and exposure-history diversity represented.

As concerns this clone: What it binds is unknown.

As originally analysed: Without quality scores, immunoSEQ junctional reads could not be filtered like full-length reads. The data were produced by immunoSEQ multiplex PCR, yet TCRdb's version contains in-frame clones alone and is incomplete. V and J calls and clone size are given by that table; D and trimming were obtained from the DNA. In the table there are millions of clones, roughly 96% of which are singletons. The length of the CDR3 is 14 residues. V was shortened by 6 bases and J by 4 bases, with 15 bases between the two germline ends. CDR1 KGHSH and CDR2 LQKENI come from the germline V gene. The chain couples TRBV18 to TRBJ2-5, with D tentatively TRBD1 or TRBD2 (5 bases each). The sequencing sample was made of naive CD4+ T cells sorted from blood. Regarding subset: CD45RA+ positively selected. The clonotype comes from a man aged 18 to 30 in good health. As DNA, the CDR3 is TGTGCCAGCTCTGAGGGGCTACAGCCAGAGACCCAGTACTTC. Translating gives CASSEGLQPETQYF.